The rows below give T cell receptor beta chains drawn from one sample of a study of cytomegalovirus exposure and HLA in healthy donors. Sequenced by immunoSEQ multiplex PCR; TCRdb stores in-frame clones only, minus some. The sample consists of about 77,000 clones, roughly 75% of them appearing once. What was sequenced was PBMCs. These receptors all stem from a woman between 40 and 50 years old in good health and CMV-seronegative. Both conserved end residues are trimmed from each CDR3.

>TRBV7-9
ASSLPYDKRYGYT
>TRBV28
ASSIPTGNYGYT
>TRBV29-1
SACRDRARLSNQPQH
>TRBV6-6
ASSTPGGRNTGELF
>TRBV30
AWREEEPLGFDGYT
>TRBV5-8
ASSTGTGKNTIY
>TRBV1
TSSQRGYGYT
>TRBV7-9
ASSTKQGAGETQY
>TRBV28
ASSRGGSYEQY
>TRBV10-1
ASRGQGSDEQF
>TRBV30
AWSPRGTSGPYEQY
>TRBV28
ASSFRLGDTQY
>TRBV6-6
ASSSPDRGTQPQH
>TRBV4-1
ASSQDGPQETQY
>TRBV2
ASSVIANEKLF